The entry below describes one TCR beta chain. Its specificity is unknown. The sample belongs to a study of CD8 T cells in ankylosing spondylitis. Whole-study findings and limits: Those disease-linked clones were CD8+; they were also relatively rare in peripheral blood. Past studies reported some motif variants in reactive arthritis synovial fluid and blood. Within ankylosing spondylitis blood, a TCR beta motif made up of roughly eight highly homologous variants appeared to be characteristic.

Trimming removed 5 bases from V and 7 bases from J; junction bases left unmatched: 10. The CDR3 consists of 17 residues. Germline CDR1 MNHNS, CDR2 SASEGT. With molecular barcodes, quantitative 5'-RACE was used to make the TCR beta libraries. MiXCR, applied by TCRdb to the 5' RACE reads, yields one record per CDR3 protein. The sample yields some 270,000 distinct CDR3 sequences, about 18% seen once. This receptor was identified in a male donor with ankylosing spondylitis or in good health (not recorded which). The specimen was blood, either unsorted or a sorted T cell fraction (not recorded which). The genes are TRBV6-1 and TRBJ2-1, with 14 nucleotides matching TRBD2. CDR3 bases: TGTGCCAGCAGTCCGATTGGGGGACTAGCGGGAGCTAATGAGCAGTTCTTC. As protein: CASSPIGGLAGANEQFF.